This passage covers 21 T cell receptor beta chains from one sample sequenced in a study of memory CD4+ T cells and cytomegalovirus serostatus. The sort gate was single viable CD3+CD4+CD8-CD45RO+ cells for memory CD4+ T cells. TCRdb's copy holds only in-frame clones and misses some; the assay was immunoSEQ multiplex PCR. The sample carries some 64,000 clones, approximately 78% recorded once. Sequencing used memory CD4+ T cells from blood. These receptor sequences come from an adult in good health and CMV-seronegative.

This rearrangement joins TRBV14 to TRBJ2-7, with a tentative D call TRBD1 (6 bases). This CDR3 is built from 13 residues. Germline assignment: CDR1 SGHDN and CDR2 FVKESK. Trimming removed 4 bases at V and 6 bases at J, with 13 bases between. Here the CDR3 reads CASSLRGAREQYF. The DNA of the CDR3 is TGTGCCAGCAGCCTCAGGGGAGCCCGCGAGCAGTACTTC.

The chain uses TRBV18 and TRBJ2-3, with 7 positions matching TRBD1. Germline V lookup: CDR1 KGHSH, CDR2 LQKENI. With 0 bases clipped from V and 4 bases from J, the junction kept 7 bases outside the gene matches. This CDR3 region has 16 residues. CDR3 DNA: TGTGCCAGCTCACCACCGGGGGCAGGGGGAGCAGATACGCAGTATTTT. Translated, it gives CASSPPGAGGADTQYF.

The chain recombines TRBV7-8 with TRBJ2-6; the D gene is possibly TRBD1 (6 bases). Germline V gene data show CDR1 as SGHVS and CDR2 as FQNEAQ. The CDR3 is 17 residues long. Trimming took off 5 bases at V and 3 bases at J, with 17 bases between the two ends. CDR3 sequence: CASSPRPQGFGANVLTF. CDR3 coding DNA: TGTGCCAGCAGCCCACGACCTCAGGGGTTTGGGGCCAACGTCCTGACTTTC.

The rearrangement links TRBV6-5 to TRBJ2-7; D is ambiguous. Germline V gene lookup returns CDR1 MNHEY and CDR2 SVGAGI. The CDR3 length is 14 residues. The V end was cut by 7 bases, the J end by 2 bases, with 15 bases between. CDR3 amino acids: CASTPTGTPYEQYF. The CDR3 DNA sequence: TGTGCCAGCACCCCGACGGGCACACCCTACGAGCAGTACTTC.

The genes are TRBV27 and TRBJ1-2; no firm D call. V was shortened by 6 bases and J by 3 bases, with 14 bases between the two germline ends. This CDR3 comprises 14 residues. The V gene's germline CDR1 is MNHEY and CDR2 SMNVEV (reference sequence). For the CDR3, the DNA is TGTGCCAGCAGCGAACTAGGGAGGGACTATGGCTACACCTTC. Encoded protein: CASSELGRDYGYTF.

The rearrangement joins TRBV6-1 to TRBJ1-3, with D perhaps TRBD1 (5 bases). The germline V gene has CDR1 MNHNS and CDR2 SASEGT. The CDR3 covers 15 residues. Trimming removed 5 bases from V and 2 bases from J, with 13 bases in between. The CDR3 coding sequence is TGTGCCAGCAGTACGAATAGAGGGGCTGGAAACACCATATATTTT. Protein product: CASSTNRGAGNTIYF.

This clone was detected a few times. This chain links TRBV29-1 with TRBJ2-2; unclear D gene. The germline CDR1 and CDR2 sequences are SQVTM and ANQGSEA. Trimming shortened V by 3 bases and J by 4 bases, and 9 bases separated the two germline ends. This CDR3 comprises 13 residues. CDR3 residues: CSVDFAGTGELFF. For the CDR3, the DNA is TGCAGCGTTGACTTTGCCGGCACCGGGGAGCTGTTTTTT.

The CDR3 is CASKPYNEGSYEQYF. The CDR3 DNA reads as TGTGCCAGCAAACCTTACAACGAGGGCTCCTACGAGCAGTACTTC. This chain uses TRBV6-5 with TRBJ2-7, with D perhaps matching TRBD2 (5 bases). This CDR3 contains 15 residues. The V end was cut by 7 bases, the J end by 0 bases, with 16 bases between. In germline, CDR1 is MNHEY, CDR2 SVGAGI.

The rearrangement uses TRBV5-1 and TRBJ2-7; D is perhaps TRBD1 or TRBD2 (5 bases each). The CDR3 sequence is 14 residues long. CDR1 and CDR2 (germline): SGHRS, YFSETQ. V was clipped by 0 bases and J by 6 bases, with 13 bases between them. The CDR3, as DNA: TGCGCCAGCAGCTTGGCCGGGCAGGGACCCGAGCAGTACTTC. It specifies CASSLAGQGPEQYF.

The chain recombines TRBV2 with TRBJ1-1; TRBD1 agrees at 9 bases. The CDR3 length is 14 residues. V trimming: 6 bases; J trimming: 1 base; junction bases outside the gene matches: 3. Germline V lookup: CDR1 SNHLY, CDR2 FYNNEI. The DNA of the CDR3 is TGTGCCAGCAGGGACAGGGGCCAGAACACTGAAGCTTTCTTT. It is translated as CASRDRGQNTEAFF.

This clone has just one count. The gene calls are TRBV19 and TRBJ1-4, with unresolved D. The V gene's germline CDR1 is LNHDA and CDR2 SQIVND (reference sequence). The CDR3 totals 14 residues. Between the trimmed V and J ends, which lost 7 bases and 5 bases, there was a span of 14 bases. The CDR3 loop reads CASTRRSGNEKLFF. As DNA, the CDR3 is TGTGCCAGTACCCGGAGGTCGGGGAATGAAAAACTGTTTTTT.

The chain uses TRBV28 and TRBJ1-5; D is perhaps TRBD1 (6 bases). The ends were cut back, 5 bases at V and 0 bases at J, with 11 bases in the middle. The length of the CDR3 is 15 residues. The germline V gene has CDR1 MDHEN and CDR2 SYDVKM. CDR3 amino acids: CASSVDRYSNQPQHF. DNA for the CDR3: TGTGCCAGCAGTGTAGACAGGTATAGCAATCAGCCCCAGCATTTT. Full variable domain (remainder filled in from reference TRBV28 and TRBJ1-5): DVKVTQSSRYLVKRTGEKVFLECVQDMDHENMFWYRQDPGLGLRLIYFSYDVKMKEKGDIPEGYSVSREKKERFSLILESASTNQTSMYLCASSVDRYSNQPQHFGDGTRLSIL.

This sequence joins TRBV10-3 and TRBJ1-3, with D possibly being TRBD1 (5 bases). The germline V gene has CDR1 ENHRY and CDR2 SYGVKD. The ends were cut back, 10 bases at V and 4 bases at J, with 17 bases in the middle. The CDR3 length is 14 residues. CDR3 bases: TGTGCCACCTACGCCCGGACAACCGGAAACACCATATATTTT. Protein sequence: CATYARTTGNTIYF.

The chain joins TRBV30 to TRBJ2-1; D uncertain. Germline V lookup: CDR1 GTSNPN, CDR2 SVGIG (reference sequence). Trimming pared 3 bases from V and 0 bases from J, leaving 12 bases between. The CDR3 totals 15 residues. CDR3 loop: CAWRKGLSSYNEQFF. The DNA for the CDR3 is TGTGCCTGGAGAAAGGGCCTCAGCTCCTACAATGAGCAGTTCTTC.

V gene TRBV12-5 combines with J gene TRBJ1-1, with D unresolved. CDR1 and CDR2 from the germline V gene are LGHNT and FRNRAP. Trimming took off 3 bases at V and 4 bases at J, with 15 bases between the two ends. CDR3 length: 15 amino acids. CDR3 sequence (DNA): TGTGCTAGTGGTTTATCCCTGGGTCGCGCCACTGAAGCTTTCTTT. This encodes CASGLSLGRATEAFF.

This clone was observed a single time. The V call is TRBV7-9, the J call TRBJ2-3; no reliable D call. Germline V CDR1 and CDR2: SEHNR, FQNEAQ (reference sequence). This CDR3 comprises 14 residues. V lost 1 base to trimming and J lost 5 bases, with 10 bases between them. CDR3 nucleotides: TGTGCCAGCAGCTTAGTCGGTGGGCTAGATACGCAGTATTTT. The encoded protein is CASSLVGGLDTQYF.

The chain carries TRBV18 and TRBJ2-3; 9 bases are shared with TRBD1. The CDR3 spans 13 residues. V shed 10 bases, J shed 4 bases, and the junction held 6 bases outside the gene matches. Germline CDR1 KGHSH, CDR2 LQKENI. The chain's CDR3 is CATSTGGADTQYF. The CDR3 DNA is TGTGCCACCTCGACAGGGGGAGCAGATACGCAGTATTTT.

This sequence joins TRBV6-5 and TRBJ1-4, with D possibly TRBD1 on 6 matching bases. This CDR3 is 14 amino acids long. Germline loops: CDR1 MNHEY, CDR2 SVGAGI. Trimming shortened V by 6 bases and J by 7 bases, and 15 bases separated the two germline ends. This chain's CDR3 is CASRSQGKSEKLFF. CDR3 nucleotide sequence: TGTGCCAGCAGGTCACAGGGTAAAAGTGAAAAACTGTTTTTT.

The chain joins TRBV5-1 to TRBJ2-7; 8 bases are shared with TRBD1. The CDR3 covers 15 residues. Trimming removed 0 bases from V and 3 bases from J; junction bases left unmatched: 5. CDR1 SGHRS and CDR2 YFSETQ come from the germline V gene. This chain's CDR3 is CASSLEGTGRYEQYF. CDR3 DNA sequence: TGCGCCAGCAGCTTGGAGGGGACAGGTCGCTACGAGCAGTACTTC.

The V gene is TRBV6-1, the J gene TRBJ2-7, with 7 bases that match TRBD1. CDR1 and CDR2 (germline): MNHNS, SASEGT. The junction had 15 bases not matched to a gene; V was cut back by 8 bases and J by 5 bases. The CDR3 has 15 amino acids. The CDR3 region is CASRTGAYGTDEQYF. The CDR3 nucleotides read TGTGCCAGCCGGACAGGAGCGTACGGTACGGACGAGCAGTACTTC.

The V gene is TRBV6-1, the J gene TRBJ2-3, with 8 bases fitting TRBD2. After removal of 6 bases from V and 5 bases from J, the junction contained 10 bases not matched to a gene. CDR3 length: 15 amino acids. Looked up from germline, CDR1 is MNHNS and CDR2 is SASEGT. The CDR3 sequence: CASRPGLDPRDTQYF. Here the CDR3 DNA reads TGTGCCAGCAGGCCGGGACTAGACCCCAGAGATACGCAGTATTTT.